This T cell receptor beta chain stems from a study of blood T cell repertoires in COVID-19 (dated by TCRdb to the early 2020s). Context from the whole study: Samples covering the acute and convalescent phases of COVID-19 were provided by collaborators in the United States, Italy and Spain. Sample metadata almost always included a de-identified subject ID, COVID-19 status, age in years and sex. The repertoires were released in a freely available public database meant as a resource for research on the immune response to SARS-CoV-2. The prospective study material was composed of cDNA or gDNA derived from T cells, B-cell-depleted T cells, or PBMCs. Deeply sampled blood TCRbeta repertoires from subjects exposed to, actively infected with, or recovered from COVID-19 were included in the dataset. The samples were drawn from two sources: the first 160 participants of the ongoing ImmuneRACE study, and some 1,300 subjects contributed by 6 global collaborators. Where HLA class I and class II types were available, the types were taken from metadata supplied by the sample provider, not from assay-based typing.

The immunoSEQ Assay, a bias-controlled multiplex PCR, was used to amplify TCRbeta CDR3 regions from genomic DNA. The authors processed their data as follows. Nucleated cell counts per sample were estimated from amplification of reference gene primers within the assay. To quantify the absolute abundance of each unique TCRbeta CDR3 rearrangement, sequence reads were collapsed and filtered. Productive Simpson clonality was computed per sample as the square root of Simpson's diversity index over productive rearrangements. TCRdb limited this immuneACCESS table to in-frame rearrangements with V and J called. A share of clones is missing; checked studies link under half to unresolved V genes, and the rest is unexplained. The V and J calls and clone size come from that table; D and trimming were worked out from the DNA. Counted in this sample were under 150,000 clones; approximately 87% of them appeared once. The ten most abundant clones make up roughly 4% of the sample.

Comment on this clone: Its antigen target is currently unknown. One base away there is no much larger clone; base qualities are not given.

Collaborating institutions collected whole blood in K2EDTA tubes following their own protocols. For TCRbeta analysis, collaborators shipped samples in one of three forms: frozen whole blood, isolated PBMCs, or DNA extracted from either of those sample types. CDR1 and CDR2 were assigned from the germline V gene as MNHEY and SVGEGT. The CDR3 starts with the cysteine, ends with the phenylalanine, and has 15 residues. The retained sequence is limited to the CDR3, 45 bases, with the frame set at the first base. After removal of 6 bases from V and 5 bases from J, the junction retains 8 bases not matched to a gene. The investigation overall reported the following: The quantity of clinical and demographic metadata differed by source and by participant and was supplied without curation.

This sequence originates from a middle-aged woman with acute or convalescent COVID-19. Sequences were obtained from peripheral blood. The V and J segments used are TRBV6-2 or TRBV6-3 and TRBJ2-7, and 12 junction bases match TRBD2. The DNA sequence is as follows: TGTGCCAGCAGACCTATACTAGCGGGAGGAAACGAGCAGTACTTC. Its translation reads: CASRPILAGGNEQYF.